The entry below describes one T cell receptor beta chain. What it binds is unknown. As to treatment: oral pan-JAK inhibitor, 5-10 mg twice daily. Extracted RNA was reverse transcribed into cDNA, the sequencing template. Assay: immunoSEQ multiplex PCR; the TCRdb copy retains only in-frame clones and omits some. This table has under 200,000 clones, 55% to 75% appearing once. The entry originates in a study of CD8+ T cells in alopecia areata. The wider study: In an open-label trial, patients got 5 to 10 mg tofacitinib twice daily. Notes on the study in general: The link between baseline CD8+ expansion and response remains uncertain with one nonresponder. Many expanded lesional clones persisted in scalp and blood during tofacitinib treatment. Tofacitinib delivered significant drops in scalp clonality and in expanded CD8+ clones among the top 100.

The source was CD4+ T cells sorted from blood, collected at week 24, from a patient treated with tofacitinib. This clonotype was obtained from a human donor with alopecia areata.

CDR3 nucleotide sequence: TGCGCCAGCAACAGGGGGGACGGTAACACTGAAGCTTTCTTT. As protein: CASNRGDGNTEAFF. This chain uses TRBV5-1 with TRBJ1-1; 8 nucleotides match TRBD1. Trimming at V came to 6 bases and at J to 2 bases, leaving 6 bases not matched to a gene. Germline CDR1 and CDR2: SGHRS and YFSETQ. The CDR3 is made up of 14 amino acids. Full variable domain (outside the CDR3, taken from reference TRBV5-1 and TRBJ1-1): KAGVTQTPRYLIKTRGQQVTLSCSPISGHRSVSWYQQTPGQGLQFLFEYFSETQRNKGNFPGRFSGRQFSNSRSEMNVSTLELGDSALYLCASNRGDGNTEAFFGQGTRLTVV.